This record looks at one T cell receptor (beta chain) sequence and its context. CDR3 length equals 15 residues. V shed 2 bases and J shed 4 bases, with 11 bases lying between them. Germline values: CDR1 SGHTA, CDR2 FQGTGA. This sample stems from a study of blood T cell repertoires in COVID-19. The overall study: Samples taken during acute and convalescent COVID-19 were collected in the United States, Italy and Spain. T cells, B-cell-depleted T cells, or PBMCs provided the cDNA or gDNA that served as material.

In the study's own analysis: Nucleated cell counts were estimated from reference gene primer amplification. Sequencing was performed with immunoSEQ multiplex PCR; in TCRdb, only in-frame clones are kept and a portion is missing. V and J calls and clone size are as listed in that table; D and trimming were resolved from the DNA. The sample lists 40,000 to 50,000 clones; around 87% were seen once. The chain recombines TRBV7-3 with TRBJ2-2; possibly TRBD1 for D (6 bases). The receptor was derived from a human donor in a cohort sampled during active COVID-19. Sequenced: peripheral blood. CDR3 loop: CASSLGGGLTGELFF. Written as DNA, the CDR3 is TGTGCCAGCAGCTTAGGTGGGGGCCTCACCGGGGAGCTGTTTTTT.